The source of this T cell receptor (beta chain) is a study of T cell responses to AZD1222 COVID-19 vaccine. V was pared by 0 bases and J by 6 bases, with 12 bases between. Germline assignment: CDR1 GTSNPN and CDR2 SVGIG (reference sequence). The CDR3 has 14 residues. Generated by immunoSEQ multiplex PCR, the TCRdb table keeps only in-frame clones and is missing some. Of fewer than 250,000 clones in the sample, just over 90% are singletons; the top ten hold over 0.95%. Concerning this clone: Its antigen is undetermined.

General study points: Spike-specific TCR breadth and depth both grew after two AZD1222 doses. Of the AZD1222 recipients, only five to seven were seropositive at baseline. Nearly half of spike-specific TCRs reportedly target variant regions that are unmutated in the B.1.351 and B.1.1.7 variants.

This specimen consisted of peripheral blood, obtained on day 0 of MenACWY control vaccination. The sequence was obtained from an adult in good health. The chain is built from TRBV30 and TRBJ1-5; tentatively, D is TRBD1 (5 bases). In DNA, the CDR3 is TGTGCCTGGAGTGTAGGGACGTTGTTTCAGCCCCAGCATTTT. Its protein is CAWSVGTLFQPQHF.